The 15 T cell receptor beta chains presented below share a single source sample, sequenced in a study of shared clonotypes between healthy human individuals. Here immunoSEQ multiplex PCR was the method, and the copy in TCRdb shows in-frame clones only, minus some. This sample has fewer than 1.6 million clones, with roughly 98.5% found just once. Sequenced input: naive CD4+ T cells sorted from blood. Subset meaning: CD45RA+ positively selected. The receptors were sampled from a man younger than 45 in good health.

The chain has TRBV5-4 and TRBJ1-1; no definite D call. V was shortened by 0 bases and J by 8 bases, with 11 bases between the two germline ends. Germline values: CDR1 SGHNT, CDR2 YYREEE (reference sequence). This CDR3 has 13 residues. The CDR3 is CASSLGPSREAFF. CDR3 sequence (DNA): TGTGCCAGCAGCTTGGGGCCTTCCCGAGAAGCTTTCTTT.

The gene calls are TRBV5-4 and TRBJ2-5; 8 bases map to TRBD1. Trimming cost V 2 bases and J 4 bases; bases outside gene matches: 1. In germline, CDR1 is SGHNT, CDR2 YYREEE (reference sequence). The CDR3 sequence is 13 residues long. DNA of the CDR3: TGTGCCAGCAGCTTACAGGGGGTAGAGACCCAGTACTTC. Translation: CASSLQGVETQYF.

J is TRBJ2-3 and V is TRBV10-2; 8 bases match TRBD2. The CDR3 totals 14 residues. V shed 6 bases and J 6 bases; nucleotides not matched to a gene: 8. Germline V lookup: CDR1 WSHSY, CDR2 SAAADI. The CDR3 is CASRFRTSLDTQYF. CDR3 DNA sequence: TGCGCCAGCAGGTTTAGGACTAGCCTTGATACGCAGTATTTT.

Details on this clone: The sample contains more than one DNA sequence encoding this CDR3. The chain carries TRBV5-1 and TRBJ2-1, with D maybe TRBD1 (5 bases). The V and J ends lost 4 bases and 1 base respectively, with 6 bases between them. The CDR3 runs 13 residues. In germline, CDR1 is SGHRS, CDR2 YFSETQ. CDR3 region: CASSRGSYNEQFF. For the CDR3, the DNA is TGCGCCAGCAGCAGGGGTTCCTACAATGAGCAGTTCTTC. Complete variable domain (other parts from reference TRBV5-1 and TRBJ2-1): KAGVTQTPRYLIKTRGQQVTLSCSPISGHRSVSWYQQTPGQGLQFLFEYFSETQRNKGNFPGRFSGRQFSNSRSEMNVSTLELGDSALYLCASSRGSYNEQFFGPGTRLTVL.

In its sample, this clone was seen once. The V call is TRBV28, the J call TRBJ1-1; no definite D call. V shed 5 bases and J shed 11 bases, with 15 bases lying between them. The CDR3 contains 12 residues. CDR1 and CDR2 (germline): MDHEN, SYDVKM. The CDR3 loop is CASSDRVLPAFF. CDR3 DNA: TGTGCCAGCAGTGACCGAGTGTTGCCCGCTTTCTTT.

The V gene is TRBV5-1, the J gene TRBJ2-5; 9 bases match TRBD2. V lost 4 bases, J lost 2 bases, and 9 bases stayed unmatched. The length of the CDR3 is 16 residues. The germline CDR1 and CDR2 sequences are SGHRS and YFSETQ. In DNA, the CDR3 is TGCGCCAGCAGCACAAGCCCAGCGGGAGGACAAGAGACCCAGTACTTC. Residues: CASSTSPAGGQETQYF.

The V and J genes are TRBV7-3 and TRBJ2-1; 9 bases match TRBD2. This CDR3 spans 18 amino acids. The germline gives CDR1 SGHTA, CDR2 FQGTGA. V was clipped by 5 bases and J by 6 bases; unmatched bases: 17. CDR3 sequence (DNA): TGTGCCAGCAGCCCGCGAACCAAACTAGCGGGTAACGGCAATGAGCAGTTCTTC. Translation gives CASSPRTKLAGNGNEQFF.

The chain has TRBV18 and TRBJ2-7, with 7 bases that match TRBD1. Per germline, CDR1 KGHSH and CDR2 LQKENI. CDR3 length: 13 residues. The junction had 9 bases not matched to a gene; V was cut back by 6 bases and J by 7 bases. The CDR3 loop is CASSFNRGSEQYF. CDR3 bases: TGTGCCAGCTCCTTCAACAGGGGTTCAGAGCAGTACTTC. Full variable domain (remainder filled in from reference TRBV18 and TRBJ2-7): NAGVMQNPRHLVRRRGQEARLRCSPMKGHSHVYWYRQLPEEGLKFMVYLQKENIIDESGMPKERFSAEFPKEGPSILRIQQVVRGDSAAYFCASSFNRGSEQYFGPGTRLTVT.

The rearrangement joins TRBV27 to TRBJ2-7; 9 bases map to TRBD1. This CDR3 comprises 15 residues. The J segment lost 6 bases and the V segment lost 5 bases, leaving 11 bases of the junction unmatched. Germline V gene data show CDR1 as MNHEY and CDR2 as SMNVEV (reference sequence). The DNA of the CDR3 is TGTGCCAGCAGTCATGATCCGGGACAGGGTGGCGAGCAGTACTTC. Its protein is CASSHDPGQGGEQYF.

This chain joins TRBV28 and TRBJ2-5; D gene unclear. The germline V gene encodes CDR1 MDHEN and CDR2 SYDVKM. V lost 2 bases, J lost 5 bases, and 12 bases lay in between. This CDR3 has 14 residues. The CDR3, as DNA: TGTGCCAGCAGTTTACCCTCGACGCGGGAGACCCAGTACTTC. Translated, it gives CASSLPSTRETQYF.

V and J are TRBV27 and TRBJ2-7, with 7 positions matching TRBD2. The trim removed 4 bases at V and 2 bases at J, leaving 8 bases unmatched. Germline V lookup: CDR1 MNHEY, CDR2 SMNVEV (reference sequence). The CDR3 consists of 15 residues. CDR3 DNA sequence: TGTGCCAGCAGTTGGGGCGGGAGTATCCCCTACGAGCAGTACTTC. It specifies CASSWGGSIPYEQYF.

The CDR3 DNA reads TGTGCCATCATGGCAAAGGTCACAGATACGCAGTATTTT. This gives the protein CAIMAKVTDTQYF. The V call is TRBV10-3, the J call TRBJ2-3; D gene ambiguous. Deletions cut 7 bases from V and 2 bases from J, with 10 bases between. The CDR3 contains 13 residues. Germline V gene lookup returns CDR1 ENHRY and CDR2 SYGVKD.

CDR3: CAITGDHMYNEQFF. The CDR3 DNA is TGTGCCATCACCGGCGACCACATGTACAATGAGCAGTTCTTC. The chain joins TRBV10-3 to TRBJ2-1, with D uncertain. CDR1 is ENHRY, CDR2 SYGVKD, per germline. This CDR3 is 14 amino acids long. Trimming left V 7 bases short and J 4 bases short, with 14 bases between.

The chain couples TRBV7-2 to TRBJ2-1; D unclear. Deletions cut 1 base from V and 7 bases from J, with 8 bases between. CDR1 and CDR2 from the germline V gene are SGHTA and FQGNSA. The CDR3 has 13 residues. CDR3 nucleotides: TGTGCCAGCAGCTTAGGATCGTGGAATGAGCAGTTCTTC. It yields the protein CASSLGSWNEQFF.

This chain uses TRBV11-2 with TRBJ2-1; D uncertain. This CDR3 has 15 residues. Germline V lookup: CDR1 SGHAT, CDR2 FQNNGV. Trimming took 0 bases from V and 1 from J, leaving 7 bases between them. This CDR3 reads CASSLDFGSYNEQFF. The CDR3 DNA sequence: TGTGCCAGCAGCTTAGATTTCGGGTCCTACAATGAGCAGTTCTTC.